Below, 20 T cell receptor beta chains from the same sample are listed, as sequenced in a study of CD8 T cells in Susac syndrome. Reverse transcription of 0.5 to 1 ug RNA used random hexamers. Each CDR3 protein is one row after TCRdb ran MiXCR on the immunoSEQ multiplex PCR reads. The sample carries under 200,000 distinct CDR3 sequences, around 95% recorded once. Sequenced input: CD4+ T cells from PBMCs. The receptor source for this set is a human donor in good health.

This chain joins TRBV6-5 and TRBJ1-6; D perhaps matches TRBD1 (5 bases). The germline V gene encodes CDR1 MNHEY and CDR2 SVGAGI. CDR3 size: 13 residues. Trimming took off 5 bases at V and 13 bases at J, with 15 bases between the two ends. CDR3 in amino acids: CASSGPGTSPLHF. The DNA of the CDR3 is TGTGCCAGCAGTGGCCCCGGGACCTCGCCCCTCCACTTT.

The rearrangement joins TRBV15 to TRBJ2-5; 7 nucleotides line up with TRBD2. The CDR3 has 14 amino acids. The germline V gene has CDR1 LNHNV and CDR2 YYDKDF (reference sequence). V was clipped by 0 bases and J by 4 bases; unmatched bases: 2. CDR3 region: CATSRDPGGETQYF. The CDR3 coding sequence is TGTGCCACCAGCAGAGATCCGGGGGGAGAGACCCAGTACTTC.

This rearrangement joins TRBV7-2 to TRBJ2-7; TRBD1 matches 10 bases. The CDR3 has 17 amino acids. V trimming: 3 bases; J trimming: 2 bases; junction bases outside the gene matches: 10. Germline V CDR1 and CDR2: SGHTA, FQGNSA. The chain's CDR3 is CASSFGGTGAMAYEQYF. The DNA for the CDR3 is TGTGCCAGCAGCTTTGGGGGGACAGGGGCAATGGCCTACGAGCAGTACTTC. Complete variable domain (other parts from reference TRBV7-2 and TRBJ2-7): GAGVSQSPSNKVTEKGKDVELRCDPISGHTALYWYRQSLGQGLEFLIYFQGNSAPDKSGLPSDRFSAERTGGSVSTLTIQRTQQEDSAVYLCASSFGGTGAMAYEQYFGPGTRLTVT.

V and J are TRBV24-1 and TRBJ2-3; tentatively, D is TRBD1 or TRBD2 (5 bases each). Germline V lookup: CDR1 KGHDR, CDR2 SFDVKD. The CDR3 is made up of 13 amino acids. Trimming took off 9 bases at V and 4 bases at J, with 13 bases between the two ends. The CDR3 here is CATARRGADTQYF. The CDR3 nucleotides read TGTGCCACCGCTCGCCGGGGCGCAGATACGCAGTATTTT.

This chain connects TRBV30 to TRBJ2-6; D is unresolved. Deletions cut 0 bases from V and 9 bases from J, with 12 bases between. The CDR3 sequence is 14 residues long. CDR1 is GTSNPN, CDR2 SVGIG, per germline (reference sequence). The CDR3 bases are TGTGCCTGGAGTGTAGCCGGGTCCGGCAACGTCCTGACTTTC. Protein product: CAWSVAGSGNVLTF.

This rearrangement joins TRBV29-1 to TRBJ2-3, with D unclear. CDR1 and CDR2 from the germline V gene are SQVTM and ANQGSEA. Trimming shortened V by 7 bases and J by 2 bases, and 10 bases separated the two germline ends. This CDR3 region has 12 residues. The CDR3 sequence is CSALTFTDTQYF. CDR3 coding DNA: TGCAGCGCTCTTACCTTCACAGATACGCAGTATTTT.

The V call is TRBV18, the J call TRBJ2-1, with 8 nucleotides matching TRBD1. Germline V gene sequence: CDR1 KGHSH, CDR2 LQKENI. Trimming at V came to 2 bases and at J to 0 bases, leaving 6 bases not matched to a gene. CDR3 length: 17 amino acids. CDR3 bases: TGTGCCAGCTCACCATCCGGGACAGGTTCCTCCTACAATGAGCAGTTCTTC. Encoded protein: CASSPSGTGSSYNEQFF.

The chain joins TRBV4-3 to TRBJ1-2; a possible D gene is TRBD1 (6 bases). This CDR3 has 14 residues. Trimming cost V 5 bases and J 3 bases, with 13 bases left between them. Germline V gene data show CDR1 as LGHNA and CDR2 as YSLEER. CDR3 DNA sequence: TGCGCCAGCAGCGACGGGGGGCGGGACTATGGCTACACCTTC. Translation gives CASSDGGRDYGYTF.

The chain is built from TRBV3-1 and TRBJ1-6; D is undetermined. The CDR3 extends over 12 amino acids. Germline V gene sequence: CDR1 LGHDT, CDR2 YNNKEL (reference sequence). V was shortened by 1 base and J by 7 bases, with 2 bases between the two germline ends. CDR3 DNA: TGTGCCAGCAGCCAAGTCAATTCACCCCTCCACTTT. This sequence encodes CASSQVNSPLHF.

V and J are TRBV20-1 and TRBJ2-7; TRBD1 agrees at 7 bases. The CDR3 spans 14 residues. The ends lost 2 bases at V and 5 bases at J; junction bases unmatched: 9. Germline-derived CDR1 and CDR2 are DFQATT and SNEGSKA (reference sequence). The CDR3 DNA follows: TGCAGTGCTAGACAGGAGACAGGGAGCAACGAGCAGTACTTC. Translating gives CSARQETGSNEQYF.

The chain combines TRBV12-3 or TRBV12-4 with TRBJ1-5; D is unresolved. The CDR3 loop spans 15 amino acids. V dropped 6 bases and J dropped 1 base, with 13 bases sitting between them. Written as DNA, the CDR3 is TGTGCCAGCAGGGCCAAGAGCGGGAGCAATCAGCCCCAGCATTTT. Protein sequence: CASRAKSGSNQPQHF.

The chain uses TRBV12-3 or TRBV12-4 and TRBJ1-5; 10 nucleotides line up with TRBD1. The CDR3 covers 15 residues. Trimming at V came to 6 bases and at J to 4 bases, leaving 6 bases not matched to a gene. CDR3 amino acids: CASSTGTGANQPQHF. CDR3 sequence (DNA): TGTGCCAGCAGCACCGGGACAGGGGCTAATCAGCCCCAGCATTTT.

Only one count was recorded for this clonotype. The rearrangement links TRBV29-1 to TRBJ2-3, with D possibly being TRBD1 (5 bases). Per germline, CDR1 SQVTM and CDR2 ANQGSEA. There are 17 residues in the CDR3. V was pared by 6 bases and J by 0 bases, with 22 bases between. CDR3 amino acids: CSVLIRPQGFSTDTQYF. CDR3 coding DNA: TGCAGCGTCCTAATTCGCCCTCAGGGTTTTAGCACAGATACGCAGTATTTT.

CDR3 nucleotides: TGTGCCATCAGGCCGGACAGGGTTCGGGGGGAGCAGTACTTC. It specifies CAIRPDRVRGEQYF. The chain recombines TRBV10-3 with TRBJ2-7, with 8 bases matching TRBD1. Trimming took 6 bases from V and 7 from J; bases not matched to a gene: 11. Germline assignment: CDR1 ENHRY and CDR2 SYGVKD. This CDR3 contains 14 residues.

V and J are TRBV20-1 and TRBJ2-1, with 8 bases fitting TRBD2. Germline V gene lookup returns CDR1 DFQATT and CDR2 SNEGSKA (reference sequence). The trim removed 6 bases at V and 7 bases at J, leaving 5 bases unmatched. This CDR3 contains 12 residues. CDR3: CSARTSGNEQFF. The CDR3 DNA follows: TGCAGTGCCAGAACTAGCGGAAATGAGCAGTTCTTC.

The chain couples TRBV12-3 or TRBV12-4 to TRBJ2-3, with TRBD1 matching over 7 bases. The CDR3 has 14 amino acids. Unmatched junction bases numbered 9, after V lost 6 bases and J lost 6 bases. The CDR3 sequence is CASRSTGLGDTQYF. DNA of the CDR3: TGTGCCAGCAGATCGACAGGGCTCGGGGATACGCAGTATTTT.

CDR3 sequence (DNA): TGTGCCAGCTCACCAACGGGACAGGGCAATAACTATGGCTACACCTTC. It codes for CASSPTGQGNNYGYTF. The chain is built from TRBV18 and TRBJ1-2, with 9 nucleotides matching TRBD1. Germline trimming cut 2 bases from V and 1 base from J; bases unmatched to any gene: 5. Germline values: CDR1 KGHSH, CDR2 LQKENI. CDR3 size: 16 residues.

This clonotype showed up just once. This chain connects TRBV3-1 to TRBJ2-1, with 7 nucleotides matching TRBD2. The CDR3 has 16 amino acids. The V gene end was trimmed by 0 bases and the J gene end by 3 bases; junction bases not matched to a gene: 5. CDR1 and CDR2 (germline): LGHDT, YNNKEL (reference sequence). In nucleotides, the CDR3 is TGTGCCAGCAGCCAAGACGGACTAGTCAGCTACAATGAGCAGTTCTTC. Translating it yields CASSQDGLVSYNEQFF.

This chain uses TRBV20-1 with TRBJ2-3; the D gene could be TRBD1 or TRBD2 (5 bases each). Germline lookup yields CDR1 DFQATT and CDR2 SNEGSKA (reference sequence). The CDR3 covers 14 residues. V gave up 3 bases and J gave up 5 bases, with 15 bases separating them. The CDR3 bases are TGCAGTGCTAGTCGGGGCGGCCCAGGAGATACGCAGTATTTT. It yields the protein CSASRGGPGDTQYF.

The rearrangement joins TRBV6-2 or TRBV6-3 to TRBJ2-3, with 7 bases that match TRBD1. Germline CDR1 is MNHEY and CDR2 is SVGEGT. The CDR3 contains 11 residues. V lost 7 bases to trimming and J lost 12 bases; unmatched junction nucleotides: 7. Here the CDR3 DNA reads TGTGCCAGCAAGATCCGGGACAGACAGTATTTT. Translated: CASKIRDRQYF.